The rows below give T cell receptor beta chains drawn from one sample of a study of blood T cells in healthy people across ages. Using its own MiXCR run on the 5' RACE reads, TCRdb lists one record per CDR3 protein. The repertoire has 550,000 to 750,000 distinct CDR3 sequences, 21% of them found once; the top ten carry roughly 3.7%. The sequencing input was blood. These receptors all stem from a man between 65 and 85 years old in good health. Both conserved end residues are part of each CDR3. The D gene is left open where the match is weak. Size is omitted from some rows. Given values are once, few, many or a class for expanded clones.

CDR3 DNA: TGTGCCAGCAGCAAAGCGGGCCCGGGGAAGACCCAGTACTTC
CDR3 protein: CASSKAGPGKTQYF
D gene: .
clone size: .
J gene: TRBJ2-5
V gene: TRBV21-1

CDR3 DNA: TGCGCCCGCAGCCAAGACGCCGCATTCCAAGAGACCCAGTACTTC
CDR3 protein: CARSQDAAFQETQYF
D gene: .
clone size: .
J gene: TRBJ2-5
V gene: TRBV4-3

CDR3 DNA: TGTGCCAGCAGCGGGCGGGTTAGCGGGATGAATACGCAGTATTTT
CDR3 protein: CASSGRVSGMNTQYF
D gene: TRBD2
clone size: .
J gene: TRBJ2-3
V gene: TRBV7-4

CDR3 DNA: TGTGCCAGCAGCGGGGGAACGAACACCGGGGAGCTGTTTTTT
CDR3 protein: CASSGGTNTGELFF
D gene: .
clone size: .
J gene: TRBJ2-2
V gene: TRBV14

CDR3 DNA: TGTGCCAGCAGCTTAGTCAGTCAGGGGGTGGCCAAAAACATTCAGTACTTC
CDR3 protein: CASSLVSQGVAKNIQYF
D gene: TRBD1
clone size: .
J gene: TRBJ2-4
V gene: TRBV7-2

CDR3 DNA: TGTGCCAGCAGCCAACAATACGGGGGAAACGGGGAGCTGTTTTTT
CDR3 protein: CASSQQYGGNGELFF
D gene: .
clone size: few
J gene: TRBJ2-2
V gene: TRBV14

CDR3 DNA: TGCGCCAGCAGCCAAGATAATTCCGGCTATGGCTACACCTTC
CDR3 protein: CASSQDNSGYGYTF
D gene: .
clone size: many
J gene: TRBJ1-2
V gene: TRBV4-1

CDR3 DNA: TGTGCCAGCTCACCAGACGGACAGATTTTCTATGGCTACACCTTC
CDR3 protein: CASSPDGQIFYGYTF
D gene: .
clone size: many
J gene: TRBJ1-2
V gene: TRBV18

CDR3 DNA: TGTGCCAGCAGTGAATTGAAGGGACAGGCCGTTGGCTACACCTTC
CDR3 protein: CASSELKGQAVGYTF
D gene: TRBD1
clone size: .
J gene: TRBJ1-2
V gene: TRBV6-1

CDR3 DNA: TGCAGTGCTAGGAATTTCGGGACAGGGGGCTACGAGCAGTACTTC
CDR3 protein: CSARNFGTGGYEQYF
D gene: TRBD1
clone size: .
J gene: TRBJ2-7
V gene: TRBV20-1

CDR3 DNA: TGCGCCAGCAGCTTGGCCGGGACAGGGACGGAGACCCAGTACTTC
CDR3 protein: CASSLAGTGTETQYF
D gene: TRBD1
clone size: few
J gene: TRBJ2-5
V gene: TRBV5-1

CDR3 DNA: TGTGCCAGTAGTCGACAGGGTACAAGCAATCAGCCCCAGCATTTT
CDR3 protein: CASSRQGTSNQPQHF
D gene: TRBD1
clone size: few
J gene: TRBJ1-5
V gene: TRBV19

CDR3 DNA: TGTGCCAGCAGCCCCGGGTCCAGGCAAGAGACCCAGTACTTC
CDR3 protein: CASSPGSRQETQYF
D gene: .
clone size: .
J gene: TRBJ2-5
V gene: TRBV7-2

CDR3 DNA: TGTGCCAGCAGCCCAGGACAGGGGTGGCTCTACGAGCAGTACTTC
CDR3 protein: CASSPGQGWLYEQYF
D gene: TRBD1
clone size: .
J gene: TRBJ2-7
V gene: TRBV12-3/TRBV12-4

CDR3 DNA: TGCGCCAGCAGCAAAACAGGGGGGTCCTTGGAGACCCAGTACTTC
CDR3 protein: CASSKTGGSLETQYF
D gene: TRBD1
clone size: few
J gene: TRBJ2-5
V gene: TRBV5-1

CDR3 DNA: TGTGCCAGCAGCCAAACGTCGGCAGAGACCCAGTACTTC
CDR3 protein: CASSQTSAETQYF
D gene: .
clone size: few
J gene: TRBJ2-5
V gene: TRBV3-1

CDR3 DNA: TGCAGCGTTGAAGAAGGAGGGGGAGAGACCCAGTACTTC
CDR3 protein: CSVEEGGGETQYF
D gene: .
clone size: many
J gene: TRBJ2-5
V gene: TRBV29-1

CDR3 DNA: TGCAGTGCTACAGGGGTGGAGAGCAATCAGCCCCAGCATTTT
CDR3 protein: CSATGVESNQPQHF
D gene: .
clone size: .
J gene: TRBJ1-5
V gene: TRBV20-1

CDR3 DNA: TGTGCCAGCAGTTTGGGCCAGTGGCGAAACACCATATATTTT
CDR3 protein: CASSLGQWRNTIYF
D gene: .
clone size: .
J gene: TRBJ1-3
V gene: TRBV28

CDR3 DNA: TGTGCCAGTAGACCGGGAGGGGAAGTGGTTGGGGAGCTGTTTTTT
CDR3 protein: CASRPGGEVVGELFF
D gene: TRBD2
clone size: .
J gene: TRBJ2-2
V gene: TRBV19